This T cell receptor (beta chain) is from a study of blood T cell repertoires in COVID-19. About the study: PBMCs, B-cell-depleted T cells, or T cells provided the cDNA or gDNA that made up the material.

In the original analysis: Estimation of nucleated cell counts was performed using reference gene primer amplification. Assay used: immunoSEQ multiplex PCR; TCRdb lists only in-frame clones, some missing. The V and J calls and clone size were taken over from that table, and D and trimming were inferred from the DNA. The sample includes about 180,000 clones, approximately 90% of them seen just once. CDR1 and CDR2 (germline): SGHTA, FQGTGA. V was shortened by 4 bases and J by 4 bases, with 8 bases between the two germline ends. The CDR3 loop spans 13 amino acids. Sequenced sample: peripheral blood. The chain employs TRBV7-3 and TRBJ2-1; a weak D match, TRBD1 (5 bases). This receptor was obtained from a woman between 50 and 59 years old with acute or convalescent COVID-19. CDR3 in amino acids: CASSSQGYNEQFF. CDR3 sequence (DNA): TGTGCCAGCAGCTCCCAGGGTTACAATGAGCAGTTCTTC.